Presented here are 21 T cell receptor beta chains from one specimen sequenced in a study of blood T cell repertoires in COVID-19. This table comes from immunoSEQ multiplex PCR, and its TCRdb copy is limited to in-frame clones, with some not included. The sample records 200,000 to 300,000 clones, about 88% being singletons. Specimen: peripheral blood. The receptors were sampled from a man between 60 and 75 years old who had recovered from COVID-19.

This clone was detected only once. The rearrangement uses TRBV9 and TRBJ1-1; 7 bases align to TRBD1. The ends lost 4 bases at V and 1 base at J; junction bases unmatched: 7. This CDR3 contains 15 residues. The V gene's germline CDR1 is SGDLS and CDR2 YYNGEE. The CDR3 coding sequence is TGTGCCAGCAGCACATCCGGGACAGCGAACACTGAAGCTTTCTTT. Amino acids: CASSTSGTANTEAFF.

The genes are TRBV6-6 and TRBJ1-4; 9 nucleotides match TRBD1. The CDR3 runs 15 residues. The ends lost 8 bases at V and 7 bases at J; junction bases unmatched: 11. Germline V gene lookup returns CDR1 MNHNY and CDR2 SVGAGI (reference sequence). Here the CDR3 reads CASSPVGTGPEKLFF. In DNA form, the CDR3 reads TGTGCCAGCTCACCCGTCGGGACAGGGCCTGAAAAACTGTTTTTT.

The chain carries TRBV5-1 and TRBJ2-2, with D maybe TRBD2 (5 bases). This CDR3 is built from 13 residues. The V and J ends lost 3 bases and 5 bases respectively, with 8 bases between them. Germline assignment: CDR1 SGHRS and CDR2 YFSETQ. The CDR3 loop is CASSSGMTGELFF. The CDR3 DNA follows: TGCGCCAGCAGCTCCGGGATGACCGGGGAGCTGTTTTTT.

The sample holds one count of this clone. The chain employs TRBV7-3 and TRBJ2-3; 10 nucleotides line up with TRBD2. V was pared by 2 bases and J by 2 bases, with 7 bases of the junction left unmatched. There are 17 residues in the CDR3. Germline-derived CDR1 and CDR2 are SGHTA and FQGTGA. In DNA form, the CDR3 reads TGTGCCAGCAGCTTACTTCCTAGCGGGGGCTTCACAGATACGCAGTATTTT. Amino acid sequence: CASSLLPSGGFTDTQYF.

The chain employs TRBV3-1 (or the pseudogene TRBV3-2) and TRBJ2-7; D possibly corresponds to TRBD1 (7 bases). Per germline, CDR1 LGHDT and CDR2 YNNKEL (reference sequence). The CDR3 contains 15 residues. The V gene lost 0 bases and the J gene lost 4 bases, with 13 bases spanning the gap. CDR3 bases: TGTGCCAGCAGCCAAGATGGGCAGGGGGGTTACGAGCAGTACTTC. Translation: CASSQDGQGGYEQYF.

This chain joins TRBV27 and TRBJ1-1, with TRBD1 identical over 7 bases. The V gene end was trimmed by 2 bases and the J gene end by 7 bases; junction bases not matched to a gene: 4. Germline assignment: CDR1 MNHEY and CDR2 SMNVEV (reference sequence). The CDR3 loop spans 13 amino acids. CDR3 DNA: TGTGCCAGCAGTTTAAGGGGGCTGGGTGAAGCTTTCTTT. Translating gives CASSLRGLGEAFF.

Only one count was recorded for this clone. The J gene is TRBJ2-7, the V gene TRBV10-3, with 7 nucleotides matching TRBD1. The ends lost 2 bases at V and 3 bases at J; junction bases unmatched: 7. The CDR3 runs to 15 residues. The V gene's germline CDR1 is ENHRY and CDR2 SYGVKD. The CDR3 DNA sequence: TGTGCCATCAGTGAGGGATCAGGGGGTATCTACGAGCAGTACTTC. Protein: CAISEGSGGIYEQYF.

The V call is TRBV2, the J call TRBJ2-3; 10 bases agree with TRBD1. The V segment lost 4 bases and the J segment 4 bases; nucleotides outside the gene matches: 2. Germline CDR1 and CDR2: SNHLY and FYNNEI. The CDR3 is 14 amino acids. DNA for the CDR3: TGTGCCAGCAGTGGGGACAGGGGATCAGATACGCAGTATTTT. This translates into CASSGDRGSDTQYF. The full variable domain, in which reference TRBV2 and TRBJ2-3 provide the parts outside the CDR3, is EPEVTQTPSHQVTQMGQEVILRCVPISNHLYFYWYRQILGQKVEFLVSFYNNEISEKSEIFDDQFSVERPDGSNFTLKIRSTKLEDSAMYFCASSGDRGSDTQYFGPGTRLTVL.

This chain links TRBV27 with TRBJ2-5, with 13 bases matching TRBD2. CDR3 length equals 17 residues. Germline assignment: CDR1 MNHEY and CDR2 SMNVEV (reference sequence). V gave up 4 bases and J gave up 1 base; unmatched junction bases: 6. The CDR3 region has the DNA TGTGCCAGCAGTTCCGAACTAGCGGGGGGGCCCCAAGAGACCCAGTACTTC. This translates into CASSSELAGGPQETQYF.

The sample holds one count of this clone. This chain links TRBV7-2 with TRBJ2-2; 8 bases align to TRBD1. The J segment lost 4 bases and the V segment lost 5 bases, leaving 9 bases of the junction unmatched. Per germline, CDR1 SGHTA and CDR2 FQGNSA. CDR3 size: 16 residues. CDR3 protein: CASSRGQGGGTGELFF. In DNA form, the CDR3 reads TGTGCCAGCAGCCGCGGACAGGGAGGAGGCACCGGGGAGCTGTTTTTT.

The chain links TRBV9 to TRBJ2-5, with 9 bases matching TRBD1. The CDR3 spans 17 residues. Germline assignment: CDR1 SGDLS and CDR2 YYNGEE. J gave up 1 base and V 0 bases, and 7 bases lay outside the gene matches. The CDR3: CASSVETGTGRQETQYF. CDR3 sequence (DNA): TGTGCCAGCAGCGTAGAAACCGGGACAGGGCGCCAAGAGACCCAGTACTTC. Using reference TRBV9 and TRBJ2-5 for the parts outside the CDR3, the full variable domain is DSGVTQTPKHLITATGQRVTLRCSPRSGDLSVYWYQQSLDQGLQFLIQYYNGEERAKGNILERFSAQQFPDLHSELNLSSLELGDSALYFCASSVETGTGRQETQYFGPGTRLLVL.

The V and J genes are TRBV5-1 and TRBJ2-3; tentative D call: TRBD2 (5 bases). Germline V gene sequence: CDR1 SGHRS, CDR2 YFSETQ. The CDR3 runs to 16 residues. The germline V and J ends were trimmed by 3 bases and 1 base, with 15 bases remaining between them. CDR3 nucleotides: TGCGCCAGCAGCTCAGGACCTTTCGGGGGCACAGATACGCAGTATTTT. It yields the protein CASSSGPFGGTDTQYF.

This chain joins TRBV11-2 and TRBJ2-1, with TRBD1 as a possible D gene (7 bases). Trimming pared 6 bases from V and 0 bases from J, leaving 18 bases between. Germline CDR1 is SGHAT and CDR2 is FQNNGV. The CDR3 sequence is 17 residues long. This chain's CDR3 is CASRKDRDSRSYNEQFF. DNA of the CDR3: TGTGCCAGCAGAAAAGACAGGGACTCCCGCTCCTACAATGAGCAGTTCTTC.

The gene calls are TRBV6-7 and TRBJ2-6; 9 bases line up with TRBD1. TRBV6-7 is an ORF; its function is uncertain. CDR3 length: 17 residues. Trimming removed 6 bases from V and 1 base from J; junction bases left unmatched: 7. The CDR3 DNA is TGTGCCAGCAGCACCGACAGGGGGGTTTCTGGGGCCAACGTCCTGACTTTC. This gives the protein CASSTDRGVSGANVLTF.

The chain combines TRBV5-1 with TRBJ1-5, with D unclear. The CDR3 runs 14 residues. Trimming removed 3 bases from V and 6 bases from J, with 13 bases in between. Germline values: CDR1 SGHRS, CDR2 YFSETQ. The CDR3 nucleotides are TGCGCCAGCAGCTCGGGATCCGGCGGTCAGCCCCAGCATTTT. Translated: CASSSGSGGQPQHF.

This clone came up a few times. The genes are TRBV9 and TRBJ2-7; D possibly corresponds to TRBD1 (5 bases). V was cut by 0 bases and J by 6 bases, with 10 bases left in between. The CDR3 consists of 13 residues. Germline assignment: CDR1 SGDLS and CDR2 YYNGEE. The chain's CDR3 is CASSVATGAEQYF. The CDR3 nucleotides read TGTGCCAGCAGCGTAGCCACAGGAGCCGAGCAGTACTTC.

This chain uses TRBV15 with TRBJ2-1; 8 bases map to TRBD1. V shed 2 bases and J 7 bases; nucleotides not matched to a gene: 4. CDR1 LNHNV and CDR2 YYDKDF come from the germline V gene (reference sequence). CDR3 length: 14 amino acids. The CDR3 nucleotides read TGTGCCACCAGCAGAAGAACAGGGGGGAATGAGCAGTTCTTC. Translation: CATSRRTGGNEQFF.

The J gene is TRBJ2-6, the V gene TRBV7-2; D call uncertain. V gave up 1 base and J gave up 0 bases, with 7 bases separating them. CDR1 and CDR2 from the germline V gene are SGHTA and FQGNSA. There are 16 residues in the CDR3. The CDR3 DNA follows: TGTGCCAGCAGCTTAGTGTCGCGCTCTGGGGCCAACGTCCTGACTTTC. Translating gives CASSLVSRSGANVLTF.

This chain connects TRBV5-5 to TRBJ1-2; D is ambiguous. Germline CDR1 and CDR2: SGHKS and YYEKEE (reference sequence). V dropped 3 bases and J dropped 6 bases, with 9 bases sitting between them. This CDR3 contains 12 residues. The CDR3 reads CASSSDYHGYTF. CDR3 nucleotides: TGTGCCAGCAGCTCGGACTATCATGGCTACACCTTC.

The chain employs TRBV10-1 and TRBJ2-7; 7 bases line up with TRBD1. The CDR3 runs to 14 residues. The germline V gene encodes CDR1 WNHNN and CDR2 SYGVQD (reference sequence). V was clipped by 3 bases and J by 3 bases; unmatched bases: 5. DNA for the CDR3: TGCGCCAGCAGTGATTGTCAGGGGGTCTACGAGCAGTACTTC. Translation: CASSDCQGVYEQYF.

This chain connects TRBV4-2 to TRBJ2-7; the match to TRBD1 covers 9 bases. Germline CDR1 and CDR2: LGHNA and YNFKEQ. The CDR3 is made up of 16 amino acids. V shed 4 bases and J 5 bases; nucleotides not matched to a gene: 12. This CDR3 is CASSPRTGVGRNEQYF. The CDR3 nucleotides are TGTGCCAGCAGCCCCAGGACAGGGGTTGGCCGGAACGAGCAGTACTTC.